What follows is one T cell receptor beta chain and its context. Its matching antigen is unknown. These data originate in a study of cytomegalovirus exposure and HLA in healthy donors. Study-level background: The 100 to 150 validation repertoires used the same platform as the roughly 610 first-cohort repertoires, a later analysis reported. Whole-study findings and limits: Rarity marked most TCR sequences, yet some public TCRs occurred in many donors. The investigators catalogued 150 to 200 TCR beta chains as cytomegalovirus-associated.

Assay: immunoSEQ multiplex PCR; the TCRdb copy retains only in-frame clones and omits some. The profile shows over 200,000 clones, roughly 87% of them singletons. CDR3 length: 14 residues. The germline V and J ends were trimmed by 2 bases and 4 bases, with 11 bases remaining between them. Germline values: CDR1 GTSNPN, CDR2 SVGIG (reference sequence). Source material: PBMCs. V is TRBV30 and J is TRBJ2-2, with D possibly matching TRBD2 (6 bases). This clonotype was obtained from a woman younger than 45 in good health and CMV-seronegative. The CDR3, as DNA: TGTGCCTGGAGTAGGGGAGCGGGCACCGGGGAGCTGTTTTTT. It specifies CAWSRGAGTGELFF. The complete variable domain, with remaining parts taken from reference TRBV30 and TRBJ2-2, reads SQTIHQWPATLVQPVGSPLSLECTVEGTSNPNLYWYRQAAGRGLQLLFYSVGIGQISSEVPQNLSASRPQDRQFILSSKKLLLSDSGFYLCAWSRGAGTGELFFGEGSRLTVL.